Shown below are 24 T cell receptor beta chains from a single sample sequenced in a study of siplizumab effects on memory and regulatory T cells. Profiled with immunoSEQ multiplex PCR; TCRdb holds only in-frame clones, not every one. This sample has roughly 92,000 clones, with around 94% found just once. Sequenced input: non-Treg CD4+ T cells sorted from blood. These receptors were obtained from a human donor in good health.

V usage is TRBV9 and J usage is TRBJ2-1; the D gene could be TRBD1 or TRBD2 (5 bases each). The V gene's germline CDR1 is SGDLS and CDR2 YYNGEE. Trimming left V 1 base short and J 10 bases short, with 18 bases between. The CDR3 contains 15 residues. The CDR3 reads CASSVTGTQVVEQFF. Written as DNA, the CDR3 is TGTGCCAGCAGCGTAACGGGGACGCAGGTTGTGGAGCAGTTCTTC.

This chain connects TRBV7-2 to TRBJ1-3; D uncertain. The germline CDR1 and CDR2 sequences are SGHTA and FQGNSA. CDR3 length equals 16 residues. Between the trimmed V and J ends, which lost 1 base and 1 base, there was a span of 11 bases. The CDR3 protein is CASSLGLLGSGNTIYF. For the CDR3, the DNA is TGTGCCAGCAGCTTAGGTTTGTTAGGGTCTGGAAACACCATATATTTT.

The chain couples TRBV10-1 to TRBJ1-2; a possible D gene is TRBD1 (6 bases). The CDR3 has 13 residues. Deletions cut 5 bases from V and 8 bases from J, with 15 bases between. Germline CDR1 and CDR2: WNHNN and SYGVQD (reference sequence). CDR3: CASSSDRLRGYTF. The CDR3 DNA reads TGCGCCAGCAGTTCCGACAGGCTTCGGGGCTACACCTTC.

The chain combines TRBV6-1 with TRBJ1-2; D remains ambiguous. The CDR3 loop spans 11 amino acids. In germline, CDR1 is MNHNS, CDR2 SASEGT. V dropped 2 bases and J dropped 8 bases, with 6 bases sitting between them. This CDR3 reads CASSERWGYTF. CDR3 bases: TGTGCCAGCAGTGAAAGGTGGGGCTACACCTTC.

V is TRBV4-1 and J is TRBJ1-2, with 10 bases that match TRBD1. Trimming at V came to 0 bases and at J to 8 bases, leaving 6 bases not matched to a gene. Germline-derived CDR1 and CDR2 are MGHRA and YSYEKL. The CDR3 has 15 amino acids. In nucleotides, the CDR3 is TGCGCCAGCAGCCAAGAAGGGACAGGGGTGAGGGGCTACACCTTC. Translation: CASSQEGTGVRGYTF.

This chain links TRBV30 with TRBJ1-4; TRBD1 matches at 7 bases. This CDR3 has 16 residues. The junction had 10 bases not matched to a gene; V was cut back by 6 bases and J by 0 bases. Germline CDR1 reads GTSNPN; CDR2 reads SVGIG (reference sequence). CDR3 sequence (DNA): TGTGCCTGCCCGTCAGGGGGGGGTGCAACTAATGAAAAACTGTTTTTT. It encodes CACPSGGGATNEKLFF.

V gene TRBV14 combines with J gene TRBJ2-7; a weak D match, TRBD2 (6 bases). CDR3 length: 15 residues. Germline V gives CDR1 SGHDN, CDR2 FVKESK. With 8 bases removed from V and 1 base from J, the gap between germline ends came to 18 bases. The chain's CDR3 is CASPGAGIGSYEQYF. Here the CDR3 DNA reads TGTGCCAGCCCCGGGGCGGGGATTGGGTCCTACGAGCAGTACTTC.

The chain is built from TRBV7-9 and TRBJ2-7; D possibly corresponds to TRBD1 (5 bases). The germline CDR1 and CDR2 sequences are SEHNR and FQNEAQ (reference sequence). There are 12 residues in the CDR3. Trimming took off 6 bases at V and 3 bases at J, with 9 bases between the two ends. CDR3 sequence (DNA): TGTGCCAGCAGGTCGCAGGGCTACGAGCAGTACTTC. Translation: CASRSQGYEQYF.

In its sample, this clone was seen once. The chain recombines TRBV30 with TRBJ2-1; D might be TRBD2 (5 bases). Per the germline V gene, CDR1 is GTSNPN and CDR2 is SVGIG (reference sequence). This CDR3 has 15 amino acids. Here the CDR3 DNA reads TGTGCTCGGACGGGGTTCGGCGGCTCCTACAATGAGCAGTTCTTC. Its protein product is CARTGFGGSYNEQFF.

The genes are TRBV2 and TRBJ2-2; no clear D. Germline CDR1 and CDR2: SNHLY and FYNNEI. The CDR3 has 13 amino acids. The ends were cut back, 5 bases at V and 4 bases at J, with 8 bases in the middle. The CDR3 here is CASSRKGTGELFF. CDR3 coding DNA: TGTGCCAGCAGTAGAAAGGGCACCGGGGAGCTGTTTTTT.

The gene calls are TRBV6-1 and TRBJ1-5, with D unclear. Trimming stripped 1 base from V and 0 bases from J, with 13 bases between. Germline V lookup: CDR1 MNHNS, CDR2 SASEGT. The CDR3 has 17 residues. The CDR3, as DNA: TGTGCCAGCAGTGAAGGGGCCGACCTCTATAGCAATCAGCCCCAGCATTTT. It yields the protein CASSEGADLYSNQPQHF.

J is TRBJ2-7 and V is TRBV11-2, with D uncertain. There are 13 residues in the CDR3. The V end was cut by 3 bases, the J end by 2 bases, with 8 bases between. Germline values: CDR1 SGHAT, CDR2 FQNNGV. CDR3 in amino acids: CASSFFETYEQYF. The CDR3, as DNA: TGTGCCAGCAGCTTCTTCGAAACCTACGAGCAGTACTTC.

This clone was seen more than once but under ten times. V and J are TRBV19 and TRBJ2-7, with TRBD1 as a possible D gene (5 bases). Per germline, CDR1 LNHDA and CDR2 SQIVND (reference sequence). This CDR3 spans 12 amino acids. Trimming removed 4 bases at V and 4 bases at J, with 8 bases between. The CDR3 spells CASSTAGYEQYF. The DNA of the CDR3 is TGTGCCAGTAGTACCGCAGGGTACGAGCAGTACTTC.

The V gene is TRBV2, the J gene TRBJ2-6, with 7 nucleotides matching TRBD1. V trimming: 5 bases; J trimming: 1 base; junction bases outside the gene matches: 5. The CDR3 contains 16 residues. Looked up from germline, CDR1 is SNHLY and CDR2 is FYNNEI. The CDR3 is CASSRTGPSGANVLTF. In DNA, the CDR3 is TGTGCCAGCAGTAGGACAGGTCCTTCTGGGGCCAACGTCCTGACTTTC.

The chain combines TRBV2 with TRBJ2-4; perhaps D is TRBD1 or TRBD2 (6 bases each). This CDR3 spans 16 amino acids. Germline V CDR1 and CDR2: SNHLY, FYNNEI. Between the trimmed V and J ends, which lost 0 bases and 10 bases, there was a span of 19 bases. The DNA for the CDR3 is TGTGCCAGCAGTGAAGCAACCCGGGGGCCCAGGCGGATTCAGTACTTC. It translates to CASSEATRGPRRIQYF.

The genes are TRBV19 and TRBJ2-7; maybe TRBD2 (7 bases). Germline CDR1 reads LNHDA; CDR2 reads SQIVND (reference sequence). This CDR3 region has 13 residues. Trimming left V 10 bases short and J 1 base short, with 14 bases between. The CDR3 reads CATRRGGSYEQYF. Here the CDR3 DNA reads TGTGCCACCAGGAGGGGGGGGTCCTACGAGCAGTACTTC.

The chain employs TRBV5-6 and TRBJ2-3, with D unresolved. The CDR3 loop spans 13 amino acids. V lost 4 bases to trimming and J lost 1 base, with 7 bases between them. CDR1 and CDR2 (germline): SGHDT, YYEEEE. This chain's CDR3 is CASSSTGTDTQYF. The CDR3 region has the DNA TGTGCCAGCAGCAGTACAGGCACAGATACGCAGTATTTT.

The chain uses TRBV5-4 and TRBJ2-1; 8 bases agree with TRBD1. Germline values: CDR1 SGHNT, CDR2 YYREEE (reference sequence). V dropped 4 bases and J dropped 7; count of bases not matched to a gene: 13. This CDR3 spans 16 amino acids. As DNA, the CDR3 is TGTGCCAGCAGCAGAACCGGTAGACAGGGGAGTAATGAGCAGTTCTTC. This gives the protein CASSRTGRQGSNEQFF.

The CDR3 loop reads CASQGSRGGNGYTF. CDR3 DNA: TGTGCCTCCCAAGGTAGCAGGGGTGGGAACGGCTACACCTTC. This chain uses TRBV30 with TRBJ1-2, with a possible D match to TRBD1 (6 bases). Deletions cut 7 bases from V and 8 bases from J, with 23 bases between. CDR3 size: 14 residues. Germline V lookup: CDR1 GTSNPN, CDR2 SVGIG (reference sequence).

The chain links TRBV9 to TRBJ2-5; D may be TRBD2 (7 bases). The CDR3 runs to 14 residues. V lost 3 bases and J 4 bases, leaving 13 bases between the germline ends. Germline V gives CDR1 SGDLS, CDR2 YYNGEE. For the CDR3, the DNA is TGTGCCAGCAGCGCGGGGGGCACGGTAGAGACCCAGTACTTC. This gives the protein CASSAGGTVETQYF.

The count of this clone is one. V and J are TRBV6-5 and TRBJ1-2, with 9 bases aligning to TRBD1. The CDR3 is made up of 14 amino acids. CDR1 is MNHEY and CDR2 is SVGAGI in the germline V gene. V lost 4 bases to trimming and J lost 6 bases; unmatched junction nucleotides: 6. The CDR3 loop reads CASSSPGQGDGYTF. The CDR3 DNA reads as TGTGCCAGCAGTTCCCCGGGACAGGGTGATGGCTACACCTTC.

V and J are TRBV10-3 and TRBJ1-1, with a weak D call TRBD1 (5 bases). Per germline, CDR1 ENHRY and CDR2 SYGVKD. V lost 10 bases and J 1 base, leaving 10 bases between the germline ends. The CDR3 contains 12 residues. The CDR3 DNA reads TGTGCCACCCAGACAGAGAACACTGAAGCTTTCTTT. Protein product: CATQTENTEAFF.

This rearrangement joins TRBV15 to TRBJ2-7, with D perhaps matching TRBD1 (6 bases). With 2 bases removed from V and 9 bases from J, the gap between germline ends came to 14 bases. The CDR3 length is 13 residues. In germline, CDR1 is LNHNV, CDR2 YYDKDF (reference sequence). The CDR3 is CATSRSRTEGQYF. CDR3 DNA: TGTGCCACCAGCAGATCCAGGACAGAAGGGCAGTACTTC.

This chain connects TRBV4-1 to TRBJ2-7; no definite D call. The CDR3 has 17 residues. V lost 1 base and J 2 bases, leaving 18 bases between the germline ends. CDR1 is MGHRA and CDR2 is YSYEKL in the germline V gene. The CDR3 nucleotides read TGCGCCAGCAGCCAAGGCCCCCCCTCGCACACCCCCTACGAGCAGTACTTC. Its translation is CASSQGPPSHTPYEQYF.